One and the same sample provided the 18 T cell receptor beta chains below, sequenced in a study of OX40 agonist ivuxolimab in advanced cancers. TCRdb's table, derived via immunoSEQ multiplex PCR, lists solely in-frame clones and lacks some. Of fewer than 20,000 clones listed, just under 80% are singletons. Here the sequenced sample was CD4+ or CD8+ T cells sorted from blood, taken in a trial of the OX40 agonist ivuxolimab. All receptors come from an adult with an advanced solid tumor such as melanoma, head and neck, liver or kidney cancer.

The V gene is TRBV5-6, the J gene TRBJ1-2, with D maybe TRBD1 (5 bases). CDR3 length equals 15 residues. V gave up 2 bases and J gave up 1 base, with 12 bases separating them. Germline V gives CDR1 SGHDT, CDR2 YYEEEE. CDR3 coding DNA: TGTGCCAGCAGCTTAACGACGGACATTAACTATGGCTACACCTTC. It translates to CASSLTTDINYGYTF.

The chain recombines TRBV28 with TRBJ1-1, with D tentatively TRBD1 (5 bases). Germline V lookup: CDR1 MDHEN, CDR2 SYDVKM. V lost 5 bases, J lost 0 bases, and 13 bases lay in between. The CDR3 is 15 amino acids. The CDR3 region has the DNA TGTGCCAGCAGTCGGGGCGGACTCATGAACACTGAAGCTTTCTTT. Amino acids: CASSRGGLMNTEAFF.

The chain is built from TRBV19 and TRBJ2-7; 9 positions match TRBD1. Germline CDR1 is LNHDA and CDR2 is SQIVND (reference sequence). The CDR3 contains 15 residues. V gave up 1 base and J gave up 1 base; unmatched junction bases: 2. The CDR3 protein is CASSIVGTGSYEQYF. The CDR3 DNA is TGTGCCAGTAGTATAGTGGGGACAGGGTCCTACGAGCAGTACTTC.

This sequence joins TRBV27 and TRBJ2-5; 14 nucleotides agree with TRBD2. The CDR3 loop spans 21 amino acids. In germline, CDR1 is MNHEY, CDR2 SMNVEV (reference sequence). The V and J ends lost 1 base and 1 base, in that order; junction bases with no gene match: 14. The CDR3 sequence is CASSLFPLSTSGRGIQETQYF. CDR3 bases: TGTGCCAGCAGTTTATTCCCTCTTTCGACTAGCGGGAGGGGAATCCAAGAGACCCAGTACTTC.

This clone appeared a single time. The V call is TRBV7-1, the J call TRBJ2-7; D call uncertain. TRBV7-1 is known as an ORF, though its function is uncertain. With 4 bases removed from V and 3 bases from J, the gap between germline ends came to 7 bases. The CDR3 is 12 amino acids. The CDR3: CASSLGSYEQYF. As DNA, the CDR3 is TGTGCCAGCAGCTTAGGCAGCTACGAGCAGTACTTC.

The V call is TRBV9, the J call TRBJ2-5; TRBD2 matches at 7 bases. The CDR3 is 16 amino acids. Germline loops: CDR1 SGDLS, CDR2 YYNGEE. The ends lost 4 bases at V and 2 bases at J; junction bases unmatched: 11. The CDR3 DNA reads TGTGCCAGCAGCCCCCCCACCGGGACTACACAAGAGACCCAGTACTTC. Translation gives CASSPPTGTTQETQYF.

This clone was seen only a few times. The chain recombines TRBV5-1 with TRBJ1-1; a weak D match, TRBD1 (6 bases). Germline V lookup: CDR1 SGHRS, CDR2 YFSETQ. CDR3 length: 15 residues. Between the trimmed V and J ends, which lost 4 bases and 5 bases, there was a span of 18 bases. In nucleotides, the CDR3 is TGCGCCAGCAGCCCGCACGACGACAGGAATACTGAAGCTTTCTTT. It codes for CASSPHDDRNTEAFF. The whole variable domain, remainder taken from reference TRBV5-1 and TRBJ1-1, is KAGVTQTPRYLIKTRGQQVTLSCSPISGHRSVSWYQQTPGQGLQFLFEYFSETQRNKGNFPGRFSGRQFSNSRSEMNVSTLELGDSALYLCASSPHDDRNTEAFFGQGTRLTVV.

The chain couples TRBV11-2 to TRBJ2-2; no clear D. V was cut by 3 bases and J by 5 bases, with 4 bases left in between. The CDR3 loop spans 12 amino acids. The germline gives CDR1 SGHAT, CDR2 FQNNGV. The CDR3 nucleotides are TGTGCCAGCAGCTTGGAAACCGGGGAGCTGTTTTTT. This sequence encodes CASSLETGELFF.

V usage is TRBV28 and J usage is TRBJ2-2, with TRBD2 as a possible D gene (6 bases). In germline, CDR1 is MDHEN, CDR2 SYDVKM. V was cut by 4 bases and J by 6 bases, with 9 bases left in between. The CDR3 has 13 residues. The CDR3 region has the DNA TGTGCCAGCAGTTCCTGGGGGGCCGGGGAGCTGTTTTTT. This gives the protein CASSSWGAGELFF.

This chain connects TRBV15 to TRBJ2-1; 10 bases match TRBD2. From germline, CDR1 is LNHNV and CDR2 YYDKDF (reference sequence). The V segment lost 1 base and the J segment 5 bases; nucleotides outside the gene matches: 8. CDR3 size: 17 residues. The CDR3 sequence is CATSRGLAGVNHNEQFF. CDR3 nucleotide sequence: TGTGCCACCAGCAGAGGGCTAGCGGGAGTAAACCACAATGAGCAGTTCTTC. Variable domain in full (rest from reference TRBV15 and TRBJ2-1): DAMVIQNPRYQVTQFGKPVTLSCSQTLNHNVMYWYQQKSSQAPKLLFHYYDKDFNNEADTPDNFQSRRPNTSFCFLDIRSPGLGDTAMYLCATSRGLAGVNHNEQFFGPGTRLTVL.

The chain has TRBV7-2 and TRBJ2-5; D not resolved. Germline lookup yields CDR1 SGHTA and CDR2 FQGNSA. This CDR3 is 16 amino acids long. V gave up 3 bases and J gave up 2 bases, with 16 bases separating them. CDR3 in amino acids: CASSFPPLGTQETQYF. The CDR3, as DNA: TGTGCCAGCAGCTTCCCCCCCCTCGGAACTCAAGAGACCCAGTACTTC.

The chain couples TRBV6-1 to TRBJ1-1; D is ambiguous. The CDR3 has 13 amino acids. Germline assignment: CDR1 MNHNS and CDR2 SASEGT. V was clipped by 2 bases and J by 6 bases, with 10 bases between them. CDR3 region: CASSEMVGPEAFF. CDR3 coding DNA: TGTGCCAGCAGTGAAATGGTAGGCCCTGAAGCTTTCTTT.

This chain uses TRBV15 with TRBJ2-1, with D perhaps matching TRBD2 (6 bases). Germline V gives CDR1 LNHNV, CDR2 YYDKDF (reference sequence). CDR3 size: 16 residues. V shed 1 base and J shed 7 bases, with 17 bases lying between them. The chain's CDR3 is CATSRGRAGRMNEQFF. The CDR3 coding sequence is TGTGCCACCAGCAGAGGTAGGGCAGGGAGGATGAATGAGCAGTTCTTC.

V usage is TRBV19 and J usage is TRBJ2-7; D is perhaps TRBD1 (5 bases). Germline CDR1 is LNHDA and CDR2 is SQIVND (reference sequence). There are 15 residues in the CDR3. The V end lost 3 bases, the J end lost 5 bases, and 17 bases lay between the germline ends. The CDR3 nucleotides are TGTGCCAGTAGTATTTGGACGGGCAGGGCGAACGAGCAGTACTTC. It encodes CASSIWTGRANEQYF.

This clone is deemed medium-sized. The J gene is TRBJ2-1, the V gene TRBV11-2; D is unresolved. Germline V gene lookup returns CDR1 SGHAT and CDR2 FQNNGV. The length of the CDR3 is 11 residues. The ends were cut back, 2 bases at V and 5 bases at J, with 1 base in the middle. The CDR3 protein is CASSLNNEQFF. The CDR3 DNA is TGTGCCAGCAGCTTAAACAATGAGCAGTTCTTC.

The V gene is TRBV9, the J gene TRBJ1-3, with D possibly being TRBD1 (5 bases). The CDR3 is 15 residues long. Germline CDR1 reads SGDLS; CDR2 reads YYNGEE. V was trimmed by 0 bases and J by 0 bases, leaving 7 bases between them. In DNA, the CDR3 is TGTGCCAGCAGCGTAGGAGGGGACTCTGGAAACACCATATATTTT. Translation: CASSVGGDSGNTIYF.

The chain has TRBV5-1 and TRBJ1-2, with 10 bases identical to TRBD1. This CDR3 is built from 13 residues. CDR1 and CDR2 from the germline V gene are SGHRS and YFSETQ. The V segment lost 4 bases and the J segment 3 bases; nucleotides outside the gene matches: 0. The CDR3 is CASSGTGDYGYTF. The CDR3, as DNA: TGCGCCAGCAGCGGGACAGGGGACTATGGCTACACCTTC.

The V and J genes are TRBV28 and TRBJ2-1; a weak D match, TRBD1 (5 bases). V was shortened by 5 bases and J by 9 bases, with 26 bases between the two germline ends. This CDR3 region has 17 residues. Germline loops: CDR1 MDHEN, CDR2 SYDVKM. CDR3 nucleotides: TGTGCCAGCAGTCCCTCTTTTGAGAGAACAGGTTACGGTGAGCAGTTCTTC. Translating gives CASSPSFERTGYGEQFF.